The 15 T cell receptor beta chains given below trace back to one sample, sequenced in a study of identical twins. TCRdb called the 5' RACE reads again in MiXCR, with one record for every CDR3 protein. The sample holds about 240,000 distinct CDR3 sequences, roughly a tenth seen once. Input material: memory T cells sorted from blood. These receptors all come from a man aged 50 or older in good health.

This rearrangement joins TRBV6-1 to TRBJ1-2, with 9 bases aligning to TRBD1. V lost 5 bases to trimming and J lost 3 bases; unmatched junction nucleotides: 13. Germline CDR1 MNHNS, CDR2 SASEGT. The CDR3 is made up of 17 amino acids. CDR3 nucleotides: TGTGCCAGCAGTCCGTCGCCGGGACAGGGAACATACTATGGCTACACCTTC. It encodes CASSPSPGQGTYYGYTF.

This clonotype was picked up many times. V gene TRBV14 combines with J gene TRBJ2-1, with 7 bases that match TRBD1. The CDR3 runs 19 residues. CDR1 SGHDN and CDR2 FVKESK come from the germline V gene. The V segment lost 2 bases and the J segment 0 bases; nucleotides outside the gene matches: 13. The CDR3 region has the DNA TGTGCCAGCAGCCAAAAAGGCCCCCCGGGACAGCGCTCCTACAATGAGCAGTTCTTC. Translating gives CASSQKGPPGQRSYNEQFF.

This clonotype has only a few counts. This sequence joins TRBV6-4 and TRBJ2-2; D gene uncertain. The CDR3 runs 13 residues. Germline CDR1 is MRHNA and CDR2 is SNTAGT. The germline V and J ends were trimmed by 4 bases and 1 base, with 4 bases remaining between them. The CDR3 nucleotides read TGTGCCAGCAGTGCACAGAACACCGGGGAGCTGTTTTTT. It encodes CASSAQNTGELFF.

This chain links TRBV19 with TRBJ1-2; 8 nucleotides align to TRBD1. The CDR3 spans 13 residues. CDR1 is LNHDA, CDR2 SQIVND, per germline (reference sequence). Trimming took 7 bases from V and 6 from J; bases not matched to a gene: 7. The CDR3 DNA reads TGTGCCAGTATGGGTCAGGGGGCAGATGGCTACACCTTC. Translated: CASMGQGADGYTF.

This clonotype was picked up a small number of times. The chain employs TRBV11-1 and TRBJ2-2, with D unresolved. V was pared by 6 bases and J by 0 bases, with 8 bases between. Germline V CDR1 and CDR2: SGHAT, FQDESV (reference sequence). The CDR3 loop spans 14 amino acids. The CDR3 DNA is TGTGCCAGCAGGACGGAGCCGAACACCGGGGAGCTGTTTTTT. It translates to CASRTEPNTGELFF.

This clonotype was seen a few times. The rearrangement links TRBV30 to TRBJ1-6; no clear D. V was shortened by 3 bases and J by 5 bases, with 5 bases between the two germline ends. Per germline, CDR1 GTSNPN and CDR2 SVGIG (reference sequence). The CDR3 length is 12 residues. CDR3 in amino acids: CAWRRNNSPLHF. The CDR3 region has the DNA TGTGCCTGGAGAAGGAATAATTCACCCCTCCACTTT.

The chain's CDR3 is CASSLASGGKNEQFF. Written as DNA, the CDR3 is TGCGCCAGCAGCTTGGCCTCGGGAGGTAAGAATGAGCAGTTCTTC. The chain recombines TRBV5-1 with TRBJ2-1, with 7 bases aligning to TRBD2. The germline gives CDR1 SGHRS, CDR2 YFSETQ. The CDR3 extends over 15 amino acids. The V and J ends lost 0 bases and 7 bases, in that order; junction bases with no gene match: 7.

The chain employs TRBV6-2 or TRBV6-3 and TRBJ1-1; no definite D call. The germline V gene encodes CDR1 MNHEY and CDR2 SVGEGT. Trimming left V 7 bases short and J 1 base short, with 10 bases between. The length of the CDR3 is 13 residues. CDR3 sequence reads: CASTTDGNTEAFF. The CDR3 nucleotides are TGTGCCAGCACCACGGACGGGAACACTGAAGCTTTCTTT.

This clonotype was detected ten times or more. The chain carries TRBV29-1 and TRBJ2-7; D is uncertain. V lost 4 bases and J 5 bases, leaving 12 bases between the germline ends. CDR3 length equals 12 residues. CDR1 and CDR2 (germline): SQVTM, ANQGSEA. The CDR3 DNA sequence: TGCAGCGTTGCGAAAAACACCAACGAGCAGTACTTC. Its translation is CSVAKNTNEQYF.

Comments on this clonotype: A junction boundary mismatches the germline segment, possibly from a read error. The chain has TRBV20-1 and TRBJ2-7; 12 positions agree with TRBD1. Germline V gene sequence: CDR1 DFQATT, CDR2 SNEGSKA (reference sequence). This CDR3 is built from 13 residues. CDR3 nucleotide sequence: TGTAGTGCCGTGGGACAGGGGGCTTGGGAGCAGTACTTC. Translated, it gives CSAVGQGAWEQYF.

The chain joins TRBV20-1 to TRBJ1-5; D might be TRBD1 (5 bases). CDR1 DFQATT and CDR2 SNEGSKA come from the germline V gene (reference sequence). The V end was cut by 2 bases, the J end by 5 bases, with 10 bases between. The CDR3 length is 13 residues. CDR3 amino acids: CSARSDSDQPQHF. The DNA for the CDR3 is TGCAGTGCTAGAAGTGACAGCGATCAGCCCCAGCATTTT.

This clonotype was counted many times. The V call is TRBV24-1, the J call TRBJ2-3; D gene ambiguous. Germline loops: CDR1 KGHDR, CDR2 SFDVKD. V was pared by 5 bases and J by 0 bases, with 5 bases between. This CDR3 has 13 amino acids. CDR3 amino acids: CATSAMSTDTQYF. Written as DNA, the CDR3 is TGTGCCACCAGTGCTATGAGCACAGATACGCAGTATTTT.

V is TRBV28 and J is TRBJ1-2; D uncertain. The CDR3 totals 13 residues. The germline V gene has CDR1 MDHEN and CDR2 SYDVKM. The V end lost 7 bases, the J end lost 4 bases, and 13 bases lay between the germline ends. This CDR3 reads CASTTRQIYGYTF. DNA for the CDR3: TGTGCCAGCACCACCAGGCAGATCTATGGCTACACCTTC.

This clonotype appeared many times. The chain has TRBV3-1 and TRBJ2-5, with D perhaps TRBD1 (6 bases). Per germline, CDR1 LGHDT and CDR2 YNNKEL (reference sequence). Trimming removed 4 bases at V and 6 bases at J, with 12 bases between. The length of the CDR3 is 13 residues. CDR3 coding DNA: TGTGCCAGCAGCCCACAGGGTCTACAGACCCAGTACTTC. Translation: CASSPQGLQTQYF.

This clonotype was counted only a few times. This chain uses TRBV9 with TRBJ2-7; 7 bases line up with TRBD1. Trimming at V came to 0 bases and at J to 0 bases, leaving 3 bases not matched to a gene. This CDR3 is 15 amino acids long. CDR1 and CDR2 (germline): SGDLS, YYNGEE. The CDR3 sequence: CASSVGQGVSYEQYF. CDR3 in DNA: TGTGCCAGCAGCGTAGGTCAGGGGGTCTCCTACGAGCAGTACTTC.